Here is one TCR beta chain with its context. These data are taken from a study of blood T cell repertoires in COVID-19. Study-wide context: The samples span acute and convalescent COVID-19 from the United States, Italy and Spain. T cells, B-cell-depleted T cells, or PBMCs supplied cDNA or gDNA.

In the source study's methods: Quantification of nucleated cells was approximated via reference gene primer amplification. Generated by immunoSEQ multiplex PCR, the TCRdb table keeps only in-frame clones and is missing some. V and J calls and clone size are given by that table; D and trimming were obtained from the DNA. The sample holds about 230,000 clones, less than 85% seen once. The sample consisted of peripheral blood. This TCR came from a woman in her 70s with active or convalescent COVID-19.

The CDR3 region is CASSQKKTGGNTGELFF. The DNA for the CDR3 is TGCGCCAGCAGCCAGAAAAAGACAGGGGGGAACACCGGGGAGCTGTTTTTT. J is TRBJ2-2 and V is TRBV5-1, with 9 bases identical to TRBD1. J lost 1 base, V lost 4 bases, and 8 bases had no gene match. The CDR3 extends over 17 amino acids. Per the germline V gene, CDR1 is SGHRS and CDR2 is YFSETQ.